The table lists the clone carrying this TCR beta chain with a count of one. What it binds is unknown. Clones were read by immunoSEQ multiplex PCR, and TCRdb kept only the in-frame ones, dropping some. The table lists approximately 170,000 clones, around 89% of them singletons. This record comes from a study of T cell responses to AZD1222 COVID-19 vaccine. Study observations and caveats: The donors showed a predominance of white British ancestry and of females, with possible underestimation of clonal diversity. When two AZD1222 doses had been given, Spike-specific TCR breadth and depth rose. The peak T cell response came first, and repertoires were sampled only after it. Within unmutated variant regions lay the reported targets of nearly half of spike-specific TCRs.

The junction had 8 bases not matched to a gene; V was cut back by 2 bases and J by 7 bases. CDR3 length: 14 amino acids. Germline CDR1 and CDR2: GTSNPN and SVGIG (reference sequence). This receptor was taken from an adult in good health. The material was peripheral blood, obtained on day 0 of AZD1222 vaccination. The chain employs TRBV30 and TRBJ1-5, with 7 bases matching TRBD1. CDR3 region: CAWSKRQGGQPQHF. The CDR3 region has the DNA TGTGCCTGGAGTAAACGACAGGGTGGGCAGCCCCAGCATTTT.